Sequencing of this T cell receptor beta chain was carried out in a study of cytomegalovirus exposure and HLA in healthy donors. Study observations and caveats: The study dropped some indistinguishable V segments, TRBV6-2 and TRBV6-3 among them.

J lost 3 bases, V lost 4 bases, and 8 bases had no gene match. The CDR3 runs 16 residues. Germline V CDR1 and CDR2: LNHDA, SQIVND (reference sequence). This clone was observed a single time. What it recognizes is unknown. Both 60 Vbeta primers and 13 Jbeta primers went into the PCR. Under the authors' procedure: About 11 million of tens of millions of unique TCR beta chains were shared, per a later count. The protocol was immunoSEQ multiplex PCR, while the TCRdb copy is restricted to in-frame clones and leaves out a portion. V and J calls and clone size are as listed in that table; D and trimming were resolved from the DNA. The sample consists of about 110,000 clones, approximately 76% of them appearing once.

This rearrangement joins TRBV19 to TRBJ1-4; 7 bases map to TRBD1. Material: PBMCs. The source of this sequence is a woman aged 50 to 65 in good health and CMV-seropositive. This chain's CDR3 is CASSNSWTGSNEKLFF. The CDR3 coding sequence is TGTGCCAGTAGTAATTCTTGGACAGGTTCTAATGAAAAACTGTTTTTT.